The clone carrying this TCR beta chain has a count of ten or more. What it binds is not known. CDR1 and CDR2 (germline): MDHEN, SYDVKM. The CDR3 has 15 amino acids. V shed 2 bases, J shed 4 bases, and the junction held 6 bases outside the gene matches. This specimen belongs to a study of T-cell reconstitution after alpha-beta-depleted transplantation in children. The library targeted TCRbeta and was prepared with unique molecular identifiers. TCRdb processed the PCR reads anew with MiXCR; each CDR3 protein has one entry. This table has around 210,000 distinct CDR3 sequences, under 8.5% appearing once. Findings and caveats of the study: Surviving recipient cells, namely T cells and thymic progenitors, were the source of high day-60 TCRbeta diversity in some patients. The origin of alpha-beta T cells about two months after transplant was reportedly several hundred expanded graft clones. Once a year had passed after transplant, T-cell counts and diversity came mostly from newly produced T cells.

The chain has TRBV28 and TRBJ1-1; 8 bases are shared with TRBD1. The sample here was PBMCs, taken before TCRalphabeta/CD19-depleted stem cell transplant. This TCR came from a boy under 10 years old with acute lymphoblastic leukemia, due to receive a stem cell transplant. The CDR3 coding sequence is TGTGCCAGCAGTTTAGACAGGGGAGTAGGCACTGAAGCTTTCTTT. This translates into CASSLDRGVGTEAFF.